Following are 30 T cell receptor beta chains from one sample sequenced in a study of shared clonotypes between healthy human individuals (dated by TCRdb to between 2020 and 2021). The library was produced with the immunoSEQ multiplex PCR assay. TCRdb obtained this table from immuneACCESS and retained in-frame rearrangements with V and J assigned. These tables miss some clones; where compared with another copy, unresolved V genes account for less than half of the shortfall, and the remainder is unexplained. This sample lists 2,500,000 or so clones; around 94% were detected once. Of the sample, around 0.15% falls within the top ten clones. The sequenced sample consisted of naive CD4+ T cells sorted from blood. Per the publication, the cell subset or site label means: CD45RA+ positively selected. The receptors originated from a man in his late teens or twenties in good health.

The rearrangement joins TRBV6-6 to TRBJ1-5, with D perhaps matching TRBD1 (6 bases). The V gene's germline CDR1 is MNHNY and CDR2 SVGAGI (reference sequence). This CDR3 has 16 amino acids. V was shortened by 2 bases and J by 4 bases, with 15 bases between the two germline ends. CDR3 residues: CASSYTRQVNNQPQHF. CDR3 coding DNA: TGTGCCAGCAGTTACACCCGACAGGTTAATAATCAGCCCCAGCATTTT.

This chain uses TRBV4-1 with TRBJ2-7; D call uncertain. This CDR3 has 15 residues. Germline V gene sequence: CDR1 MGHRA, CDR2 YSYEKL. The germline V and J ends were trimmed by 4 bases and 1 base, with 14 bases remaining between them. CDR3 sequence (DNA): TGCGCCAGCAGCCTGGGCCCAGGAGAATCCTACGAGCAGTACTTC. Amino acid sequence: CASSLGPGESYEQYF.

This clone was found once. This same CDR3 is encoded by further DNA sequences in the sample. The chain couples TRBV5-6 to TRBJ1-2; D unresolved. Trimming pared 4 bases from V and 2 bases from J, leaving 15 bases between. The germline V gene encodes CDR1 SGHDT and CDR2 YYEEEE. The CDR3 is made up of 15 amino acids. The CDR3 is CASSTTQTGNYGYTF. In nucleotides, the CDR3 is TGTGCCAGCAGCACCACACAGACGGGGAACTATGGCTACACCTTC.

Comment on this clone: Other DNA sequences in the same sample also yield this CDR3. The V and J genes are TRBV9 and TRBJ2-5, with 7 bases identical to TRBD1. V gave up 0 bases and J gave up 2 bases; unmatched junction bases: 7. The V gene's germline CDR1 is SGDLS and CDR2 YYNGEE. The CDR3 runs to 16 residues. Here the CDR3 DNA reads TGTGCCAGCAGCGTAGCTACAGGGGTGGGACAAGAGACCCAGTACTTC. This encodes CASSVATGVGQETQYF.

The chain uses TRBV5-1 and TRBJ2-3; maybe TRBD1 (5 bases). The CDR3 extends over 15 amino acids. The V end lost 2 bases, the J end lost 1 base, and 11 bases lay between the germline ends. Germline CDR1 SGHRS, CDR2 YFSETQ. The DNA of the CDR3 is TGCGCCAGCAGCTTTCAGGGTGGTGGCACAGATACGCAGTATTTT. This codes for CASSFQGGGTDTQYF.

The count of this clone is one. The rearrangement uses TRBV7-8 and TRBJ2-7, with no clear D. This CDR3 has 15 residues. Germline V gives CDR1 SGHVS, CDR2 FQNEAQ. Trimming stripped 3 bases from V and 1 base from J, with 13 bases between. The CDR3 sequence is CASSFHTVGSYEQYF. In nucleotides, the CDR3 is TGTGCCAGCAGCTTCCACACCGTGGGATCCTACGAGCAGTACTTC.

Details on this clone: The same CDR3 arises from other DNA sequences in this sample as well. The chain has TRBV29-1 and TRBJ2-2; TRBD2 matches 10 bases. V trimming: 4 bases; J trimming: 1 base; junction bases outside the gene matches: 0. CDR1 is SQVTM, CDR2 ANQGSEA, per germline. This CDR3 is built from 14 residues. The CDR3 DNA is TGCAGCGTTGGGACTAGCGGGAACACCGGGGAGCTGTTTTTT. It translates to CSVGTSGNTGELFF.

In regard to this clone: Different DNA sequences within this sample yield the same CDR3. The rearrangement links TRBV18 to TRBJ1-6, with 10 bases identical to TRBD1. The CDR3 has 14 residues. From germline, CDR1 is KGHSH and CDR2 LQKENI. V trimming: 6 bases; J trimming: 10 bases; junction bases outside the gene matches: 6. Here the CDR3 DNA reads TGTGCCAGCTCCCCCCTGGACAGGGGGTCACCCCTCCACTTT. This encodes CASSPLDRGSPLHF.

The chain has TRBV7-3 and TRBJ2-3; TRBD1 is a possible D gene (5 bases). Germline V CDR1 and CDR2: SGHTA, FQGTGA. V shed 8 bases and J shed 2 bases, with 11 bases lying between them. There are 13 residues in the CDR3. The CDR3: CASGNRSTDTQYF. For the CDR3, the DNA is TGTGCCAGCGGCAACAGGTCCACAGATACGCAGTATTTT.

CDR3 sequence (DNA): TGTGCCAGCAGCAGGCTTTGGGAGACCCAGTACTTC. Translating gives CASSRLWETQYF. The chain uses TRBV2 and TRBJ2-5; D uncertain. The V gene's germline CDR1 is SNHLY and CDR2 FYNNEI. There are 12 residues in the CDR3. V lost 6 bases to trimming and J lost 5 bases, with 10 bases between them.

The chain uses TRBV10-3 and TRBJ2-2; no clear D. V lost 1 base, J lost 7 bases, and 7 bases lay in between. Germline lookup yields CDR1 ENHRY and CDR2 SYGVKD. The CDR3 has 13 residues. The CDR3 DNA sequence: TGTGCCATCAGTGAGTTGTACAACGGGGAGCTGTTTTTT. Translated, it gives CAISELYNGELFF.

CDR3 amino acids: CASSLVRGANVLTF. The CDR3 nucleotides read TGTGCCAGCAGCTTAGTAAGAGGAGCCAACGTCCTGACTTTC. The chain links TRBV7-6 to TRBJ2-6; D remains ambiguous. This CDR3 spans 14 amino acids. Germline V gene sequence: CDR1 SGHVS, CDR2 FNYEAQ. Trimming left V 1 base short and J 7 bases short, with 8 bases between. The full variable domain, with the rest looked up from reference TRBV7-6 and TRBJ2-6, is GAGVSQSPRYKVTKRGQDVALRCDPISGHVSLYWYRQALGQGPEFLTYFNYEAQQDKSGLPNDRFSAERPEGSISTLTIQRTEQRDSAMYRCASSLVRGANVLTFGAGSRLTVL.

The chain couples TRBV7-2 to TRBJ2-5, with 12 bases identical to TRBD2. V shed 1 base and J 1 base; nucleotides not matched to a gene: 7. CDR3 length: 18 amino acids. The germline V gene encodes CDR1 SGHTA and CDR2 FQGNSA. This CDR3 is CASSLGASGGARQETQYF. CDR3 DNA: TGTGCCAGCAGCTTAGGTGCTAGCGGGGGGGCCCGCCAAGAGACCCAGTACTTC.

This clone was counted a single time. At the DNA level, this CDR3 is encoded by other sequences in the same sample as well. The rearrangement links TRBV28 to TRBJ1-5; 7 positions match TRBD1. V trimming: 2 bases; J trimming: 6 bases; junction bases outside the gene matches: 7. The germline CDR1 and CDR2 sequences are MDHEN and SYDVKM. The CDR3 consists of 15 residues. CDR3 DNA: TGTGCCAGCAGTTTACCCCGACAGGGAGGTCAGCCCCAGCATTTT. Translating gives CASSLPRQGGQPQHF.

The chain employs TRBV6-4 and TRBJ2-1, with 10 nucleotides matching TRBD2. The CDR3 has 14 amino acids. CDR1 is MRHNA, CDR2 SNTAGT, per germline. With V trimmed by 3 bases and J by 6 bases, 2 bases remained unmatched. For the CDR3, the DNA is TGTGCCAGCAGTGAGACTAGCGGGCGCAATGAGCAGTTCTTC. It codes for CASSETSGRNEQFF.

This clone has a handful of counts. The chain employs TRBV23-1 and TRBJ1-1, with no clear D. TRBV23-1 is classed as an ORF, of uncertain function. V was shortened by 11 bases and J by 1 base, with 5 bases between the two germline ends. The CDR3 runs 10 residues. This CDR3 reads CAGWNTEAFF. The DNA for the CDR3 is TGCGCCGGCTGGAACACTGAAGCTTTCTTT.

The chain recombines TRBV6-6 with TRBJ2-7; D is unresolved. The CDR3 runs to 15 residues. CDR1 is MNHNY, CDR2 SVGAGI, per germline (reference sequence). The V and J ends lost 2 bases and 3 bases respectively, with 14 bases between them. CDR3 in amino acids: CASSYAPGANYEQYF. In nucleotides, the CDR3 is TGTGCCAGCAGTTACGCCCCAGGCGCTAACTACGAGCAGTACTTC.

This rearrangement joins TRBV5-1 to TRBJ2-2; no reliable D call. V lost 4 bases and J 7 bases, leaving 8 bases between the germline ends. CDR1 and CDR2 from the germline V gene are SGHRS and YFSETQ. The CDR3 sequence is 12 residues long. CDR3 sequence: CASSPRGGELFF. The CDR3 nucleotides read TGCGCCAGCAGCCCGCGTGGCGGGGAGCTGTTTTTT.

The chain employs TRBV5-6 and TRBJ2-2, with D possibly being TRBD2 (6 bases). Trimming stripped 2 bases from V and 4 bases from J, with 9 bases between. This CDR3 region has 14 residues. Germline V gives CDR1 SGHDT, CDR2 YYEEEE. Here the CDR3 reads CASSFQEGTGELFF. Here the CDR3 DNA reads TGTGCCAGCAGCTTCCAGGAGGGCACCGGGGAGCTGTTTTTT. The complete variable domain, with remaining parts taken from reference TRBV5-6 and TRBJ2-2, reads DAGVTQSPTHLIKTRGQQVTLRCSPKSGHDTVSWYQQALGQGPQFIFQYYEEEERQRGNFPDRFSGHQFPNYSSELNVNALLLGDSALYLCASSFQEGTGELFFGEGSRLTVL.

The gene calls are TRBV5-1 and TRBJ1-3; D ambiguous. V lost 0 bases to trimming and J lost 4 bases, with 11 bases between them. CDR1 is SGHRS, CDR2 YFSETQ, per germline. The length of the CDR3 is 15 residues. The CDR3 DNA is TGCGCCAGCAGCTTGGAGAGTACGCGGGGAAACACCATATATTTT. Amino acid sequence: CASSLESTRGNTIYF.

This clone came up once. The chain joins TRBV28 to TRBJ2-7; 12 bases agree with TRBD2. The V segment lost 5 bases and the J segment 2 bases; nucleotides outside the gene matches: 1. CDR1 is MDHEN and CDR2 is SYDVKM in the germline V gene. The CDR3 contains 14 residues. The CDR3 loop is CASSPSGGAYEQYF. The CDR3 nucleotides read TGTGCCAGCAGTCCTAGCGGGGGGGCCTACGAGCAGTACTTC.

The chain couples TRBV5-6 to TRBJ1-6, with 7 bases identical to TRBD1. The CDR3 has 17 residues. Germline CDR1 SGHDT, CDR2 YYEEEE. The V and J ends lost 3 bases and 4 bases, in that order; junction bases with no gene match: 10. The CDR3 region has the DNA TGTGCCAGCAGCTACGACAGGGACGGTCGATATAATTCACCCCTCCACTTT. Protein product: CASSYDRDGRYNSPLHF.

The chain uses TRBV2 and TRBJ2-2, with a tentative D call TRBD1 (6 bases). Deletions cut 3 bases from V and 6 bases from J, with 11 bases between. This CDR3 is built from 14 residues. CDR1 is SNHLY and CDR2 is FYNNEI in the germline V gene. The CDR3 reads CASSDASGAGELFF. The CDR3 coding sequence is TGTGCCAGCAGTGATGCCTCAGGGGCCGGGGAGCTGTTTTTT.

The genes are TRBV5-6 and TRBJ2-2; D ambiguous. The CDR3 spans 15 residues. Trimming took off 1 base at V and 3 bases at J, with 10 bases between the two ends. CDR1 and CDR2 from the germline V gene are SGHDT and YYEEEE. DNA of the CDR3: TGTGCCAGCAGCTTGCTCACGGAAGACACCGGGGAGCTGTTTTTT. It encodes CASSLLTEDTGELFF.

This chain connects TRBV6-6 to TRBJ2-3; a weak D match, TRBD2 (6 bases). Deletions cut 4 bases from V and 0 bases from J, with 11 bases between. Germline V gene lookup returns CDR1 MNHNY and CDR2 SVGAGI (reference sequence). The CDR3 is made up of 15 amino acids. CDR3 in DNA: TGTGCCAGCAGTTCCCTTAGCGGCAGCACAGATACGCAGTATTTT. Amino acid sequence: CASSSLSGSTDTQYF.

The chain recombines TRBV7-8 with TRBJ2-2; no definite D call. V lost 1 base to trimming and J lost 6 bases, with 6 bases between them. Germline CDR1 is SGHVS and CDR2 is FQNEAQ. This CDR3 is 13 amino acids long. The CDR3 protein is CASSLGSPGELFF. The CDR3 DNA is TGTGCCAGCAGCTTAGGAAGCCCCGGGGAGCTGTTTTTT.

To note about this clone: Other DNA sequences in this sample translate to the same CDR3. The chain recombines TRBV30 with TRBJ2-7; D might be TRBD1 (6 bases). V was trimmed by 0 bases and J by 2 bases, leaving 8 bases between them. The germline V gene has CDR1 GTSNPN and CDR2 SVGIG (reference sequence). The CDR3 is 13 amino acids. For the CDR3, the DNA is TGTGCCTGGAGTGTAGGGGGACCCTACGAGCAGTACTTC. Protein sequence: CAWSVGGPYEQYF.

V is TRBV6-6 and J is TRBJ2-5, with D hard to call. CDR1 and CDR2 (germline): MNHNY, SVGAGI (reference sequence). The V end was cut by 4 bases, the J end by 3 bases, with 15 bases between. The CDR3 is 15 residues long. The CDR3 is CASSSDLVRKETQYF. As DNA, the CDR3 is TGTGCCAGCAGTTCCGACCTGGTCAGGAAAGAGACCCAGTACTTC.

As regards this clone: This sample also contains other DNA sequences that code for the same CDR3. The chain is built from TRBV28 and TRBJ1-4; D gene unclear. Germline lookup yields CDR1 MDHEN and CDR2 SYDVKM. The V end lost 6 bases, the J end lost 0 bases, and 2 bases lay between the germline ends. This CDR3 is built from 12 residues. The CDR3 bases are TGTGCCAGCAGGTCAACTAATGAAAAACTGTTTTTT. This sequence encodes CASRSTNEKLFF. Full variable domain (missing parts from reference TRBV28 and TRBJ1-4): DVKVTQSSRYLVKRTGEKVFLECVQDMDHENMFWYRQDPGLGLRLIYFSYDVKMKEKGDIPEGYSVSREKKERFSLILESASTNQTSMYLCASRSTNEKLFFGSGTQLSVL.

This clone was observed a single time. The chain combines TRBV6-6 with TRBJ2-7; D may be TRBD1 or TRBD2 (5 bases each). V lost 6 bases, J lost 3 bases, and 15 bases lay in between. Per the germline V gene, CDR1 is MNHNY and CDR2 is SVGAGI (reference sequence). This CDR3 has 14 residues. In DNA form, the CDR3 reads TGTGCCAGCAGCACCCCTCCTGGGGGCTACGAGCAGTACTTC. Translation gives CASSTPPGGYEQYF.